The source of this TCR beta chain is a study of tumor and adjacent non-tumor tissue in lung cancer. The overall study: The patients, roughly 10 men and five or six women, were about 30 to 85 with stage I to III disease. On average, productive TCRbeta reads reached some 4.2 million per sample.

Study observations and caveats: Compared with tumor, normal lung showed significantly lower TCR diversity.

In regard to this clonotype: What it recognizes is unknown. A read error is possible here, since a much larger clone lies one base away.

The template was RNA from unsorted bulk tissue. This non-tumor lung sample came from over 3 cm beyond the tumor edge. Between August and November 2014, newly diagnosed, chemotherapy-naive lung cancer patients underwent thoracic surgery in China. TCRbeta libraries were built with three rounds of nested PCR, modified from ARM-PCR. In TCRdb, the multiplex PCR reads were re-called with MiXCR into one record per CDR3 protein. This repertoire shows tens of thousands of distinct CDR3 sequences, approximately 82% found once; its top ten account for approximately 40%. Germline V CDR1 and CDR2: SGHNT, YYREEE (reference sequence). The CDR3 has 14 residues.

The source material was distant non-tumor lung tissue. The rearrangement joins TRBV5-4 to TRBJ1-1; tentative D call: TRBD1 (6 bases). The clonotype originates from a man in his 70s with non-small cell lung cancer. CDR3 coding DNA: TGTGCCAGCAGCTTGAGGGGGGGGAACACTGAAACTTTCTTT. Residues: CASSLRGGNTETFF.